This TCR beta chain is from a study of early stage breast cancer tumors. Study information: ER+/PR+/HER2- status applied to about 75% of the 16 invasive breast tumors. Invasive lobular carcinomas made up about 30% of the 12 ER+/PR+/HER2- tumors. General observations from the study: In about 90% of the 16 patients, blood comparison separated tumor from normal breast.

A word on this clone: Its target is unknown.

The germline CDR1 and CDR2 sequences are SNHLY and FYNNEI. This CDR3 is built from 15 residues. Deletions cut 6 bases from V and 0 bases from J, with 13 bases between. Each sample had two DNA replicates, around 0.53 ug blood or roughly 1.5 ug tissue. The assay was immunoSEQ multiplex PCR, and TCRdb's table has in-frame clones only and misses some. The table has around 1,900 clones, 69% seen once. This chain joins TRBV2 and TRBJ2-3, with D maybe TRBD1 (6 bases). The specimen was normal breast tissue next to the tumor. This sequence was found in a person aged 35-50 years with breast cancer. CDR3 DNA sequence: TGTGCCAGCAGGGGACGGGACATAAGCACAGATACGCAGTATTTT. Translation: CASRGRDISTDTQYF.